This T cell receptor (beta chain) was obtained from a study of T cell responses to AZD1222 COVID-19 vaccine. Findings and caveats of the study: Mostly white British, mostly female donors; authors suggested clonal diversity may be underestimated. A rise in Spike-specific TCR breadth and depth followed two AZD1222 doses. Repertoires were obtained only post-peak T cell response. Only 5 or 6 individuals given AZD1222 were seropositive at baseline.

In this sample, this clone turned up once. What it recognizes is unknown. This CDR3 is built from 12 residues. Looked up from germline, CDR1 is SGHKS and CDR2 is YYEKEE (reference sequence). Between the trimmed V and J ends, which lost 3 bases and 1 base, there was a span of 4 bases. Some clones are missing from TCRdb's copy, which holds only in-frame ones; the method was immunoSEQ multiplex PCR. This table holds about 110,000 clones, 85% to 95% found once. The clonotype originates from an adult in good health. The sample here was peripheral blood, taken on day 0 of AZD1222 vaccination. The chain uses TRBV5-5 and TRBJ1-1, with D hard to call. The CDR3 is CASSWSNTEAFF. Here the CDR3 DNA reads TGTGCCAGCAGCTGGTCGAACACTGAAGCTTTCTTT.